The 28 T cell receptor beta chains below all came from one sample that was sequenced in a study of cytotoxic CD8 clonotypes in ibrutinib-treated CLL. The repertoire was sequenced with immunoSEQ multiplex PCR; TCRdb's copy has only in-frame clones and lacks some. The sample consists of under 300,000 clones, around 76% of them appearing once. Here the sequenced sample was PBMCs, taken at disease progression, from a patient treated with ibrutinib. Receptor source: a human donor with chronic lymphocytic leukemia.

The CDR3 DNA is TGTGCCAGCAGCTCACCCGACAGGGGAAACACTGAAGCTTTCTTT. This gives the protein CASSSPDRGNTEAFF. The gene calls are TRBV7-9 and TRBJ1-1; 8 bases fit TRBD1. CDR1 and CDR2 (germline): SEHNR, FQNEAQ (reference sequence). The CDR3 totals 15 residues. Trimming removed 4 bases from V and 2 bases from J; junction bases left unmatched: 6.

The chain has TRBV4-1 and TRBJ2-2; 9 nucleotides align to TRBD1. The CDR3 has 18 residues. V dropped 0 bases and J dropped 5; count of bases not matched to a gene: 10. Germline V gene data show CDR1 as MGHRA and CDR2 as YSYEKL. In DNA form, the CDR3 reads TGCGCCAGCAGCCAAGACGAGGTGGACAGGGGATTAACCGGGGAGCTGTTTTTT. Translating it yields CASSQDEVDRGLTGELFF.

The chain uses TRBV2 and TRBJ1-1; D may be TRBD1 (6 bases). V was pared by 5 bases and J by 0 bases, with 16 bases between. The CDR3 loop spans 16 amino acids. CDR1 is SNHLY and CDR2 is FYNNEI in the germline V gene. The DNA for the CDR3 is TGTGCCAGCAGTACCCGGACAGTACTCATGAACACTGAAGCTTTCTTT. This codes for CASSTRTVLMNTEAFF.

This chain uses TRBV15 with TRBJ2-7; 9 bases match TRBD2. V shed 1 base, J shed 2 bases, and the junction held 3 bases outside the gene matches. CDR3 length: 15 amino acids. The germline CDR1 and CDR2 sequences are LNHNV and YYDKDF (reference sequence). CDR3 nucleotide sequence: TGTGCCACCAGCAGAGGGACTAGCGCCGCCTACGAGCAGTACTTC. Amino acids: CATSRGTSAAYEQYF. The variable domain in full, with the rest retrieved from reference TRBV15 and TRBJ2-7, is DAMVIQNPRYQVTQFGKPVTLSCSQTLNHNVMYWYQQKSSQAPKLLFHYYDKDFNNEADTPDNFQSRRPNTSFCFLDIRSPGLGDTAMYLCATSRGTSAAYEQYFGPGTRLTVT.

Here the CDR3 reads CASSVAGGRAYEQYF. In DNA form, the CDR3 reads TGTGCCAGCAGCGTTGCTGGCGGGAGGGCCTACGAGCAGTACTTC. This sequence joins TRBV9 and TRBJ2-7, with TRBD2 matching over 9 bases. The CDR3 runs to 15 residues. CDR1 and CDR2 (germline): SGDLS, YYNGEE. Trimming cost V 2 bases and J 2 bases; bases outside gene matches: 5.

This sequence joins TRBV27 and TRBJ2-7; 7 bases line up with TRBD2. In germline, CDR1 is MNHEY, CDR2 SMNVEV (reference sequence). The CDR3 contains 15 residues. V lost 0 bases, J lost 6 bases, and 8 bases stayed unmatched. The chain's CDR3 is CASSLSTAGGGEQYF. The DNA for the CDR3 is TGTGCCAGCAGTTTATCGACGGCAGGCGGGGGCGAGCAGTACTTC.

The chain links TRBV7-9 to TRBJ2-7, with 13 bases aligning to TRBD2. The trim removed 2 bases at V and 0 bases at J, leaving 4 bases unmatched. CDR1 SEHNR and CDR2 FQNEAQ come from the germline V gene (reference sequence). The CDR3 is made up of 17 amino acids. CDR3 coding DNA: TGTGCCAGCAGCTTAAGGACTAGCGGGGGAACCTCCTACGAGCAGTACTTC. This translates into CASSLRTSGGTSYEQYF.

This clone has just a few counts. The chain has TRBV5-1 and TRBJ2-7; no definite D call. Germline CDR1 and CDR2: SGHRS and YFSETQ. The CDR3 has 13 amino acids. Trimming took 1 base from V and 8 from J, leaving 13 bases between them. The CDR3: CASSLTDPLQQYF. The CDR3 DNA follows: TGCGCCAGCAGCTTGACAGATCCCCTCCAGCAGTACTTC.

The chain links TRBV5-8 to TRBJ2-2, with D possibly matching TRBD2 (5 bases). V lost 4 bases, J lost 7 bases, and 14 bases lay in between. The CDR3 extends over 14 amino acids. The germline V gene encodes CDR1 SGHTS and CDR2 YDEGEE. CDR3 amino acids: CASSDGRRSGELFF. Here the CDR3 DNA reads TGTGCCAGCAGCGACGGGCGGAGGAGCGGGGAGCTGTTTTTT.

The genes are TRBV5-1 and TRBJ1-2; D is possibly TRBD1 (5 bases). V was pared by 5 bases and J by 3 bases, with 11 bases between. The germline gives CDR1 SGHRS, CDR2 YFSETQ. The CDR3 covers 13 residues. CDR3 in DNA: TGCGCCAGCAGGCAGGGAATCGACTATGGCTACACCTTC. Residues: CASRQGIDYGYTF.

This chain links TRBV28 with TRBJ2-2; D is unclear. Trimming removed 6 bases from V and 7 bases from J, with 9 bases in between. CDR1 is MDHEN and CDR2 is SYDVKM in the germline V gene. This CDR3 comprises 12 residues. CDR3 bases: TGTGCCAGCAGAAACTACATCGGGGAGCTGTTTTTT. Protein sequence: CASRNYIGELFF.

The V gene is TRBV11-2, the J gene TRBJ2-7; no reliable D call. Germline values: CDR1 SGHAT, CDR2 FQNNGV. Trimming took off 5 bases at V and 4 bases at J, with 9 bases between the two ends. The CDR3 is 12 amino acids. As DNA, the CDR3 is TGTGCCAGCAGCGGAAACTTATACGAGCAGTACTTC. Its protein is CASSGNLYEQYF.

The J gene is TRBJ2-7, the V gene TRBV2, with unresolved D. V gave up 6 bases and J gave up 2 bases, with 8 bases separating them. The germline CDR1 and CDR2 sequences are SNHLY and FYNNEI. CDR3 length: 12 amino acids. CDR3 DNA sequence: TGTGCCAGCAGCCTGTCGGCCTACGAGCAGTACTTC. It translates to CASSLSAYEQYF.

The V call is TRBV5-1, the J call TRBJ2-5, with 7 bases lining up with TRBD1. Trimming removed 0 bases from V and 7 bases from J; junction bases left unmatched: 9. CDR3 length: 15 amino acids. Germline values: CDR1 SGHRS, CDR2 YFSETQ. CDR3 nucleotide sequence: TGCGCCAGCAGCTTGGACGGACAGGATTGGGGGACCCAGTACTTC. Translated, it gives CASSLDGQDWGTQYF.

The chain recombines TRBV6-5 with TRBJ2-3; 10 bases match TRBD2. Germline-derived CDR1 and CDR2 are MNHEY and SVGAGI. The J segment lost 7 bases and the V segment lost 6 bases, leaving 7 bases of the junction unmatched. The CDR3 runs 14 residues. Here the CDR3 DNA reads TGTGCCAGCAGCCCCGGGACTAGCGCCTATACGCAGTATTTT. It encodes CASSPGTSAYTQYF.

The chain uses TRBV19 and TRBJ2-1; 10 nucleotides line up with TRBD1. Germline V gives CDR1 LNHDA, CDR2 SQIVND (reference sequence). The CDR3 is 13 amino acids. Trimming took 10 bases from V and 6 from J; bases not matched to a gene: 6. The chain's CDR3 is CATRDRGINEQFF. For the CDR3, the DNA is TGTGCCACCCGGGACAGGGGTATCAATGAGCAGTTCTTC.

The CDR3 loop is CASSYRSSYEQYF. In DNA, the CDR3 is TGTGCCAGCAGTTACAGGAGCTCCTACGAGCAGTACTTC. V is TRBV6-6 and J is TRBJ2-7; D is uncertain. Germline CDR1 reads MNHNY; CDR2 reads SVGAGI (reference sequence). This CDR3 has 13 residues. Deletions cut 2 bases from V and 0 bases from J, with 5 bases between.

V gene TRBV4-1 combines with J gene TRBJ2-5, with TRBD2 identical over 7 bases. V lost 1 base, J lost 4 bases, and 9 bases stayed unmatched. The CDR3 has 16 amino acids. Germline loops: CDR1 MGHRA, CDR2 YSYEKL. CDR3 region: CASSQVAGVAGETQYF. Written as DNA, the CDR3 is TGCGCCAGCAGCCAAGTCGCGGGGGTCGCTGGAGAGACCCAGTACTTC.

With respect to this clone: Other DNA sequences of this sample code for an identical CDR3. Here the CDR3 reads CASSIGGGTDTQYF. CDR3 nucleotides: TGTGCCAGTAGTATAGGCGGGGGCACAGATACGCAGTATTTT. This chain joins TRBV19 and TRBJ2-3, with D possibly matching TRBD2 (6 bases). Germline-derived CDR1 and CDR2 are LNHDA and SQIVND (reference sequence). Trimming took off 1 base at V and 1 base at J, with 6 bases between the two ends. The CDR3 has 14 amino acids.

The chain recombines TRBV18 with TRBJ2-1; D is ambiguous. Germline CDR1 and CDR2: KGHSH and LQKENI. The CDR3 loop spans 13 amino acids. V lost 3 bases to trimming and J lost 5 bases, with 8 bases between them. CDR3 sequence reads: CASSPVTDNEQFF. The CDR3 DNA reads as TGTGCCAGCTCACCGGTGACGGACAATGAGCAGTTCTTC.

This chain links TRBV29-1 with TRBJ2-1; possibly TRBD1 for D (6 bases). The germline V gene encodes CDR1 SQVTM and CDR2 ANQGSEA. The ends were cut back, 4 bases at V and 8 bases at J, with 18 bases in the middle. The CDR3 totals 14 residues. CDR3 sequence: CSVVDRTLWDEQFF. CDR3 bases: TGCAGCGTTGTAGACAGGACCCTTTGGGATGAGCAGTTCTTC.

This chain joins TRBV6-6 and TRBJ1-5, with no clear D. Deletions cut 5 bases from V and 4 bases from J, with 6 bases between. The CDR3 is 12 amino acids. CDR1 and CDR2 (germline): MNHNY, SVGAGI (reference sequence). The CDR3 coding sequence is TGTGCCAGCAGTCCCCCGAATCAGCCCCAGCATTTT. Translating gives CASSPPNQPQHF.

The chain combines TRBV7-8 with TRBJ1-4, with 8 nucleotides matching TRBD1. This CDR3 has 15 amino acids. V shed 4 bases, J shed 4 bases, and the junction held 5 bases outside the gene matches. The germline CDR1 and CDR2 sequences are SGHVS and FQNEAQ. The CDR3: CASSSGQGGNEKLFF. As DNA, the CDR3 is TGTGCCAGCAGCTCTGGACAGGGCGGTAATGAAAAACTGTTTTTT.

This chain connects TRBV7-8 to TRBJ1-1; D gene uncertain. The CDR3 is 14 amino acids. V was shortened by 5 bases and J by 5 bases, with 15 bases between the two germline ends. Germline CDR1 and CDR2: SGHVS and FQNEAQ. The chain's CDR3 is CASSPDGFRTEAFF. CDR3 in DNA: TGTGCCAGCAGCCCGGACGGCTTTCGGACTGAAGCTTTCTTT.

The chain combines TRBV7-2 with TRBJ2-7; D is unclear. The CDR3 consists of 12 residues. With 7 bases removed from V and 3 bases from J, the gap between germline ends came to 10 bases. Germline values: CDR1 SGHTA, CDR2 FQGNSA. The CDR3, as DNA: TGTGCCAGCAACCCCTGGGGCTACGAGCAGTACTTC. This codes for CASNPWGYEQYF.

The V and J genes are TRBV7-9 and TRBJ1-1; TRBD1 agrees at 7 bases. CDR3 length: 15 amino acids. V was clipped by 5 bases and J by 4 bases; unmatched bases: 10. Germline assignment: CDR1 SEHNR and CDR2 FQNEAQ (reference sequence). CDR3 DNA: TGTGCCAGCAGCCCAGACAGGGTTTGGGGCACTGAAGCTTTCTTT. The encoded protein is CASSPDRVWGTEAFF.

The chain links TRBV9 to TRBJ2-7; the D gene is possibly TRBD1 (5 bases). Germline CDR1 and CDR2: SGDLS and YYNGEE. The CDR3 has 14 amino acids. V gave up 4 bases and J gave up 1 base, with 12 bases separating them. DNA for the CDR3: TGTGCCAGCAGCCCAAGTGACAGTTCCTACGAGCAGTACTTC. This gives the protein CASSPSDSSYEQYF.

This chain uses TRBV10-2 with TRBJ1-1, with TRBD1 matching 9 bases. Germline CDR1 is WSHSY and CDR2 is SAAADI. Germline trimming cut 8 bases from V and 4 bases from J; bases unmatched to any gene: 11. The CDR3 length is 15 residues. The CDR3 region is CASEGFGQGSTEAFF. CDR3 sequence (DNA): TGCGCCAGCGAGGGGTTCGGACAGGGGAGCACTGAAGCTTTCTTT.